This section outlines one TCR beta chain sequence together with its context. J lost 0 bases, V lost 4 bases, and 6 bases had no gene match. This CDR3 is 15 amino acids long. CDR1 and CDR2 (germline): MNHNY, SVGAGI (reference sequence). Per the study methods: Reference gene primer amplification yielded estimated nucleated cell counts. TCRdb's copy holds only in-frame clones and misses some; the assay was immunoSEQ multiplex PCR. From that table come the V and J calls and clone size; the DNA was used to work out D and trimming. The sample lists approximately 320,000 clones; about 82% were seen once. This sample was taken from a study of blood T cell repertoires in COVID-19. Study summary: Acute-phase and convalescent COVID-19 samples originated in the United States, Italy and Spain. Nucleic acid was either cDNA or gDNA, and it came from T cells, B-cell-depleted T cells, or PBMCs.

The rearrangement uses TRBV6-6 and TRBJ2-7; 7 bases agree with TRBD2. The receptor was derived from a human donor in a cohort sampled during active COVID-19. The sample was peripheral blood. CDR3 in amino acids: CASSLGGTSSYEQYF. The CDR3 DNA reads as TGTGCCAGCAGTTTGGGGGGGACGAGCTCCTACGAGCAGTACTTC.